Below, 11 T cell receptor beta chains from the same sample are listed, as sequenced in a study of blood T cells in healthy people across ages. Next came a second PCR, run for roughly 6 to 11 cycles, which used a sample-barcoded 5' primer along with a J-beta primer mix. TCRdb processed the 5' RACE reads anew with MiXCR; each CDR3 protein has one entry. The sample yields some 1.5 million distinct CDR3 sequences, 35% to 45% seen once. Sequences were obtained from blood. All receptors derive from a woman younger than 30 in good health.

V is TRBV6-5 and J is TRBJ2-5; D may be TRBD1 (5 bases). The end of the DNA aligns better with TRBJ2-7, so the J call may be wrong. CDR3 length: 12 amino acids. Germline CDR1 and CDR2: MNHEY and SVGAGI. CDR3 bases: TGTGCCAGCAGCCACGACAGCCACGAGCAGTACTTC. It is translated as CASSHDSHEQYF.

This clonotype was seen a few times. The chain couples TRBV23-1 to TRBJ1-2; D is ambiguous. TRBV23-1 is an open reading frame, and its role is uncertain. The CDR3 has 16 amino acids. V was cut by 3 bases and J by 7 bases, with 21 bases left in between. CDR3 residues: CASSHPRPKGFSGYTF. CDR3 nucleotides: TGCGCCAGCAGTCATCCGCGACCTAAGGGCTTTTCTGGCTACACCTTC.

Only a few counts were recorded for this clonotype. V gene TRBV29-1 combines with J gene TRBJ1-1; tentative D call: TRBD1 (5 bases). The CDR3 is 13 residues long. Germline V CDR1 and CDR2: SQVTM, ANQGSEA. V gave up 5 bases and J gave up 1 base, with 11 bases separating them. CDR3 nucleotides: TGCAGCGTTTGCCCGGGGGGGAACACTGAAGCTTTCTTT. Its translation: CSVCPGGNTEAFF. Variable domain in full (rest from reference TRBV29-1 and TRBJ1-1): SAVISQKPSRDICQRGTSLTIQCQVDSQVTMMFWYRQQPGQSLTLIATANQGSEATYESGFVIDKFPISRPNLTFSTLTVSNMSPEDSSIYLCSVCPGGNTEAFFGQGTRLTVV.

J is TRBJ2-4 and V is TRBV7-2; a possible D gene is TRBD1 (5 bases). Trimming took 5 bases from V and 1 from J, leaving 12 bases between them. In germline, CDR1 is SGHTA, CDR2 FQGNSA. This CDR3 is built from 15 residues. CDR3 coding DNA: TGTGCCAGCAGCCAAGTGAAGGGGGCCAAAAACATTCAGTACTTC. It encodes CASSQVKGAKNIQYF.

The J gene is TRBJ2-6, the V gene TRBV9, with 8 positions matching TRBD1. V was clipped by 0 bases and J by 1 base; unmatched bases: 6. Germline V gene data show CDR1 as SGDLS and CDR2 as YYNGEE. The CDR3 loop spans 18 amino acids. For the CDR3, the DNA is TGTGCCAGCAGCGTAGCTGATCAGGGGGCATCTGGGGCCAACGTCCTGACTTTC. It translates to CASSVADQGASGANVLTF. Looking up the rest from reference TRBV9 and TRBJ2-6 gives the full variable domain: DSGVTQTPKHLITATGQRVTLRCSPRSGDLSVYWYQQSLDQGLQFLIQYYNGEERAKGNILERFSAQQFPDLHSELNLSSLELGDSALYFCASSVADQGASGANVLTFGAGSRLTVL.

This clonotype showed up just a few times. The chain uses TRBV3-1 and TRBJ2-1; the D is unclear. From germline, CDR1 is LGHDT and CDR2 YNNKEL (reference sequence). V shed 3 bases and J shed 3 bases, with 15 bases lying between them. The CDR3 consists of 16 residues. In DNA form, the CDR3 reads TGTGCCAGCAGCCACCATCTCCCCCGCGTCTACAATGAGCAGTTCTTC. It translates to CASSHHLPRVYNEQFF.

This clonotype occurred once. J is TRBJ2-7 and V is TRBV11-2; TRBD2 aligns across 8 bases. The CDR3 is 16 residues long. Looked up from germline, CDR1 is SGHAT and CDR2 is FQNNGV. After removal of 0 bases from V and 6 bases from J, the junction contained 10 bases not matched to a gene. CDR3 bases: TGTGCCAGCAGCTTAGATCTTAGGCGGGGGGCCAGCGAGCAGTACTTC. This gives the protein CASSLDLRRGASEQYF.

This clonotype came up a few times. The V call is TRBV4-3, the J call TRBJ2-7; 10 positions match TRBD1. Germline V gene data show CDR1 as LGHNA and CDR2 as YSLEER. The junction had 6 bases not matched to a gene; V was cut back by 0 bases and J by 4 bases. The CDR3 has 16 residues. CDR3 amino acids: CASSQDLWDRGYEQYF. CDR3 nucleotide sequence: TGCGCCAGCAGCCAAGATTTATGGGACAGGGGTTACGAGCAGTACTTC.

The chain couples TRBV9 to TRBJ1-5; possibly TRBD1 for D (5 bases). Trimming shortened V by 1 base and J by 4 bases, and 12 bases separated the two germline ends. Germline CDR1 and CDR2: SGDLS and YYNGEE. The CDR3 contains 15 residues. CDR3 nucleotides: TGTGCCAGCAGCGTATGGGGGGACGTTAATCAGCCCCAGCATTTT. Protein: CASSVWGDVNQPQHF.

V gene TRBV6-5 combines with J gene TRBJ2-7; D unclear. The V and J ends lost 2 bases and 5 bases respectively, with 13 bases between them. The CDR3 totals 14 residues. Germline V lookup: CDR1 MNHEY, CDR2 SVGAGI. This CDR3 is CASSYQPAPNEQYF. In DNA form, the CDR3 reads TGTGCCAGCAGTTACCAACCGGCACCAAACGAGCAGTACTTC.

The rearrangement links TRBV5-1 to TRBJ1-2, with D possibly matching TRBD1 (6 bases). The CDR3 is 14 residues long. Trimming pared 3 bases from V and 0 bases from J, leaving 9 bases between. Germline-derived CDR1 and CDR2 are SGHRS and YFSETQ. The CDR3: CASSWAGANYGYTF. CDR3 coding DNA: TGCGCCAGCAGCTGGGCAGGGGCTAACTATGGCTACACCTTC. The full variable domain, its missing parts supplied by reference TRBV5-1 and TRBJ1-2, is KAGVTQTPRYLIKTRGQQVTLSCSPISGHRSVSWYQQTPGQGLQFLFEYFSETQRNKGNFPGRFSGRQFSNSRSEMNVSTLELGDSALYLCASSWAGANYGYTFGSGTRLTVV.